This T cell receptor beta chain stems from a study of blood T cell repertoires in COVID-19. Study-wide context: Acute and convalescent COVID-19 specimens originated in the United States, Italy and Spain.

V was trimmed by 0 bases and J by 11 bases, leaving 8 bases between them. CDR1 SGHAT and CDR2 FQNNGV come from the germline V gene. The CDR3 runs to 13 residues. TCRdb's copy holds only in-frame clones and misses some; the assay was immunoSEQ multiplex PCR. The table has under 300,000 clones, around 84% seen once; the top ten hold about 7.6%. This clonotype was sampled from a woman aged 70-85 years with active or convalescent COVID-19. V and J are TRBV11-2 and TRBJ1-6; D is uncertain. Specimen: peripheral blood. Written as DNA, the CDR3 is TGTGCCAGCAGCTTAGAACTTGTGGCACCCCTCCACTTT. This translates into CASSLELVAPLHF.